Sequencing of this T cell receptor (beta chain) was carried out in a study of cytomegalovirus exposure and HLA in healthy donors. Researchers ran the PCR with 60 Vbeta and 13 Jbeta primers. Produced via immunoSEQ multiplex PCR; TCRdb's table is partial and in-frame only. The sample records 90,000 to 110,000 clones, about 80% being singletons. Trimming cost V 7 bases and J 0 bases, with 12 bases left between them. Germline V gene lookup returns CDR1 MNHEY and CDR2 SVGAGI. The CDR3 has 14 residues. This sequence joins TRBV6-5 and TRBJ1-1, with a tentative D call TRBD1 (6 bases). This TCR derives from a middle-aged man in good health and CMV-seropositive. Sequenced sample: PBMCs. CDR3 region: CASTWTVLNTEAFF. Here the CDR3 DNA reads TGTGCCAGCACCTGGACAGTACTGAACACTGAAGCTTTCTTT.